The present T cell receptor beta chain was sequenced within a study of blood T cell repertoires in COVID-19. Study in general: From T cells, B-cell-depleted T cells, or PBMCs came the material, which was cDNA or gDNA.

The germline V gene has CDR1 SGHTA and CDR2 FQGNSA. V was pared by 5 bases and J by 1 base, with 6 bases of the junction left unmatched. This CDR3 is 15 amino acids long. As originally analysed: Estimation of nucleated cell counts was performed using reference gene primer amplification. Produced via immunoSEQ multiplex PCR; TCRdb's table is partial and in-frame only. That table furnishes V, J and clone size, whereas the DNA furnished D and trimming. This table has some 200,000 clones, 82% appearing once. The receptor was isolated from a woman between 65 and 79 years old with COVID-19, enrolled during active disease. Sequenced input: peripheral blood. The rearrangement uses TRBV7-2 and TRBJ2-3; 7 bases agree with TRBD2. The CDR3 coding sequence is TGTGCCAGCAGCCGGGCCAGCGGGGGCACAGATACGCAGTATTTT. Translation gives CASSRASGGTDTQYF. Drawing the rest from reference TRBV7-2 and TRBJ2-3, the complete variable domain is GAGVSQSPSNKVTEKGKDVELRCDPISGHTALYWYRQSLGQGLEFLIYFQGNSAPDKSGLPSDRFSAERTGGSVSTLTIQRTQQEDSAVYLCASSRASGGTDTQYFGPGTRLTVL.